This entry is about one T cell receptor (beta chain). One junction end disagrees with the germline gene, perhaps due to a read error. The sample belongs to a study of cytomegalovirus exposure and HLA in healthy donors. Germline lookup yields CDR1 LGHNA and CDR2 YNFKEQ. The CDR3 has 15 residues. 13 Jbeta primers and 60 Vbeta primers were used for the PCR. Profiled with immunoSEQ multiplex PCR; TCRdb holds only in-frame clones, not every one. The table has approximately 40,000 clones, roughly 64% seen once. The sample taken for sequencing was PBMCs. The chain recombines TRBV4-2 with TRBJ2-5; 7 nucleotides line up with TRBD2. The receptor comes from a man aged 45-60 years in good health and CMV-seropositive. This chain's CDR3 is CASSNRTSGAETQYF. The CDR3 DNA reads TGTGCCAGCAGCAATCGGACTAGTGGGGCAGAGACCCAATACTTC.